The 10 T cell receptor beta chains below were found in one sample sequenced in a study of T-cell reconstitution after alpha-beta-depleted transplantation in children. The TCRbeta library was prepared with unique molecular identifiers. Via MiXCR, TCRdb re-called the PCR reads, giving one row per CDR3 protein. The sample records some 300,000 distinct CDR3 sequences, 9% to 12% being singletons. The sample in question was PBMCs from the stem cell graft donor, obtained from the stem cell graft. All receptors come from a human donor who donated a stem cell graft to a child with acute lymphoblastic leukemia.

This clonotype was seen only a few times. The chain uses TRBV18 and TRBJ1-5, with 8 bases identical to TRBD1. CDR1 is KGHSH, CDR2 LQKENI, per germline. Germline trimming cut 4 bases from V and 4 bases from J; bases unmatched to any gene: 6. The CDR3 has 15 residues. CDR3 coding DNA: TGTGCCAGCTCACGGACAGGGAAGGGGAATCAGCCCCAGCATTTT. It translates to CASSRTGKGNQPQHF. Drawing the rest from reference TRBV18 and TRBJ1-5, the complete variable domain is NAGVMQNPRHLVRRRGQEARLRCSPMKGHSHVYWYRQLPEEGLKFMVYLQKENIIDESGMPKERFSAEFPKEGPSILRIQQVVRGDSAAYFCASSRTGKGNQPQHFGDGTRLSIL.

The chain employs TRBV7-2 and TRBJ2-5; a weak D match, TRBD2 (6 bases). The CDR3 is 13 amino acids. Germline lookup yields CDR1 SGHTA and CDR2 FQGNSA. CDR3: CVNGRRPYVTQYF. The CDR3 region has the DNA TGTGTGAACGGGAGACGTCCCTACGTGACCCAGTACTTC.

The rearrangement joins TRBV27 to TRBJ1-5, with a weak D call TRBD1 (5 bases). The CDR3 runs to 13 residues. V shed 5 bases and J shed 7 bases, with 12 bases lying between them. Germline V gene lookup returns CDR1 MNHEY and CDR2 SMNVEV (reference sequence). CDR3 DNA sequence: TGTGCCAGCAGTGTCAGGGTTCACCAGCCCCAGCATTTT. Translation: CASSVRVHQPQHF.

The chain couples TRBV12-3 or TRBV12-4 to TRBJ2-5, with 7 bases fitting TRBD2. The CDR3 totals 16 residues. The trim removed 2 bases at V and 0 bases at J, leaving 6 bases unmatched. The CDR3 region is CASSLRTRRYQETQYF. As DNA, the CDR3 is TGTGCCAGCAGTTTAAGGACTAGAAGGTACCAAGAGACCCAGTACTTC.

This clonotype was seen only a few times. The rearrangement joins TRBV7-2 to TRBJ1-1; 7 bases fit TRBD1. The V gene end was trimmed by 5 bases and the J gene end by 4 bases; junction bases not matched to a gene: 7. CDR1 SGHTA and CDR2 FQGNSA come from the germline V gene. The CDR3 runs to 14 residues. CDR3 amino acids: CASSDPPGGTEAFF. DNA for the CDR3: TGTGCCAGCAGCGACCCGCCAGGGGGCACTGAAGCTTTCTTT.

The rearrangement joins TRBV14 to TRBJ2-7; D is possibly TRBD1 (5 bases). This CDR3 spans 14 amino acids. In germline, CDR1 is SGHDN, CDR2 FVKESK. V lost 3 bases to trimming and J lost 3 bases, with 12 bases between them. This CDR3 is CASSHPTGGYEQYF. In DNA, the CDR3 is TGTGCCAGCAGCCACCCAACAGGTGGCTACGAGCAGTACTTC.

The chain combines TRBV9 with TRBJ1-2; TRBD1 matches 9 bases. This CDR3 is built from 13 residues. V lost 0 bases to trimming and J lost 7 bases; unmatched junction nucleotides: 1. Germline CDR1 SGDLS, CDR2 YYNGEE. CDR3: CASSVGTGVGYTF. In DNA, the CDR3 is TGTGCCAGCAGCGTAGGGACAGGGGTTGGCTACACCTTC.

This clonotype was seen a handful of times. This sequence joins TRBV30 and TRBJ1-2, with D unclear. Germline V gene sequence: CDR1 GTSNPN, CDR2 SVGIG (reference sequence). The CDR3 has 12 amino acids. V dropped 0 bases and J dropped 3 bases, with 5 bases sitting between them. The CDR3 DNA sequence: TGTGCCTGGAGTGTACTCTACTATGGCTACACCTTC. This encodes CAWSVLYYGYTF.

This clonotype was found a few times. The DNA for the CDR3 is TGTGCCAGCAGTCCGGGACTGATTCAAGAGACCCAGTACTTC. It yields the protein CASSPGLIQETQYF. The V and J genes are TRBV12-3 or TRBV12-4 and TRBJ2-5; tentatively, D is TRBD2 (6 bases). This CDR3 is built from 14 residues. The V end was cut by 5 bases, the J end by 2 bases, with 12 bases between.

This clonotype was observed a few times. This likely reflects a read error, since a far larger clone is one base away. The genes are TRBV7-2 and TRBJ2-7; D gene ambiguous. Germline V gene lookup returns CDR1 SGHTA and CDR2 FQGNSA. With 0 bases removed from V and 2 bases from J, the gap between germline ends came to 2 bases. The CDR3 has 12 residues. CDR3 loop: CASSLAAYEQYF. The CDR3 bases are TGTGCCAGCAGCTTAGCGGCCTACGAGCAGTACTTC.